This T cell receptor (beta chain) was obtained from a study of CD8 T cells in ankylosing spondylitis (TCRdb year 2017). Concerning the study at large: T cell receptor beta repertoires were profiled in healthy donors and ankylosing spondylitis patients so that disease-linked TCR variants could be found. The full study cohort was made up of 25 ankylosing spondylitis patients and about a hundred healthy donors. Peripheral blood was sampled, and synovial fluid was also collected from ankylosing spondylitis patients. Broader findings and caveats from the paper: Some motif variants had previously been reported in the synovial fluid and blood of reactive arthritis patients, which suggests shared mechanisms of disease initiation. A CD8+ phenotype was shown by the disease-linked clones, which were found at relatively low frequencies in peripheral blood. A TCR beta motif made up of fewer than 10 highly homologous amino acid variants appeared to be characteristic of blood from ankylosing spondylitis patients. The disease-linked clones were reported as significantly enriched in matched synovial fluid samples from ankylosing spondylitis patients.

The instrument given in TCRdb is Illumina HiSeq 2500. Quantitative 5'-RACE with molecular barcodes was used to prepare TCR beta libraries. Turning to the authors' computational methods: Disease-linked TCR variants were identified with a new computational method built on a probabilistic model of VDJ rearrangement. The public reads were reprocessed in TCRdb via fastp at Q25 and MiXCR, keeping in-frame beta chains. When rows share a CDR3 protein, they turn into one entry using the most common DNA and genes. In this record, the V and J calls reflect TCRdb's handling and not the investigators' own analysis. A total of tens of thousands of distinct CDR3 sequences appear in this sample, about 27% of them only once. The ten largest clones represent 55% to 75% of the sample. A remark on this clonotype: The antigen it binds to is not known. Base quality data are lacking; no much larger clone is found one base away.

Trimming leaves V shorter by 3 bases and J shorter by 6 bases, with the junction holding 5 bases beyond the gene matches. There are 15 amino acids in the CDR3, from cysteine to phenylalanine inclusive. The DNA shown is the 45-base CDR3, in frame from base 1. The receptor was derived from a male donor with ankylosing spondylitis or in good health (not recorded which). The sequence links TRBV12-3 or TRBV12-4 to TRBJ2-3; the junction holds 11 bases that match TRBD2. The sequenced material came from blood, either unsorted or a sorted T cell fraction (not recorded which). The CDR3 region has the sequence CASSLLAGGSDTQYF. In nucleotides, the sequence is TGTGCCAGCAGTTTGCTAGCGGGAGGCTCGGATACGCAGTATTTT.